The T cell receptor beta chain described here comes from a study of cytomegalovirus exposure and HLA in healthy donors. Primers included in the PCR were 60 Vbeta and 13 Jbeta primers. Some clones are missing from TCRdb's copy, which holds only in-frame ones; the method was immunoSEQ multiplex PCR. The sample contains about 120,000 clones, under 80% of which appear only once. CDR1 is ENHRY, CDR2 SYGVKD, per germline. V lost 11 bases to trimming and J lost 1 base, with 17 bases between them. There are 14 residues in the CDR3. This clonotype was sampled from a man in his sixties in good health and CMV-seropositive. The sequenced sample consisted of PBMCs. The chain couples TRBV10-3 to TRBJ1-1, with D perhaps matching TRBD1 (5 bases). For the CDR3, the DNA is TGTGCCTCGCAGGAGGGTAGGGGGAACACTGAAGCTTTCTTT. Its protein is CASQEGRGNTEAFF.